Below are 19 T cell receptor beta chains sequenced from a single sample in a study of cytomegalovirus exposure and HLA in healthy donors. Only in-frame clones appear in the TCRdb table, and some are missing; sequencing was by immunoSEQ multiplex PCR. The sample lists around 58,000 clones; around 88% were seen once. The sample taken for sequencing was PBMCs. All receptors come from a woman between 18 and 30 years old in good health and CMV-seronegative.

The chain combines TRBV6-5 with TRBJ2-5; maybe TRBD2 (7 bases). The V gene's germline CDR1 is MNHEY and CDR2 SVGAGI. The CDR3 length is 15 residues. V was shortened by 5 bases and J by 4 bases, with 17 bases between the two germline ends. CDR3 bases: TGTGCCAGCAGTCGGAGGGGGGGTCTCCCAGAGACCCAGTACTTC. It is translated as CASSRRGGLPETQYF.

V and J are TRBV7-3 and TRBJ2-3; TRBD2 is a possible D gene (5 bases). Germline CDR1 is SGHTA and CDR2 is FQGTGA. V lost 1 base and J 5 bases, leaving 10 bases between the germline ends. CDR3 length equals 14 residues. The CDR3 DNA reads as TGTGCCAGCAGCTTAATTGGGAGAGAAGATACGCAGTATTTT. The encoded protein is CASSLIGREDTQYF.

The chain is built from TRBV18 and TRBJ1-3, with D possibly matching TRBD1 (6 bases). In germline, CDR1 is KGHSH, CDR2 LQKENI. Trimming stripped 3 bases from V and 4 bases from J, with 16 bases between. This CDR3 is 16 amino acids long. Here the CDR3 reads CASSPVETGPGNTIYF. In DNA, the CDR3 is TGTGCCAGCTCACCGGTAGAGACAGGTCCAGGAAACACCATATATTTT.

The V and J genes are TRBV4-2 and TRBJ1-5, with 7 bases identical to TRBD1. Germline CDR1 is LGHNA and CDR2 is YNFKEQ. J gave up 3 bases and V 0 bases, and 5 bases lay outside the gene matches. The CDR3 runs 16 residues. The CDR3, as DNA: TGTGCCAGCAGCCAAGATCGACAGGGACCCAATCAGCCCCAGCATTTT. Translation gives CASSQDRQGPNQPQHF.

In this sample, this clone turned up a few times. V and J are TRBV19 and TRBJ2-7, with 11 bases lining up with TRBD1. V trimming: 1 base; J trimming: 3 bases; junction bases outside the gene matches: 2. CDR1 LNHDA and CDR2 SQIVND come from the germline V gene (reference sequence). CDR3 size: 15 residues. The CDR3 coding sequence is TGTGCCAGTAGTATAGTCGGGACAGGGGGCTACGAGCAGTACTTC. Translation gives CASSIVGTGGYEQYF.

This rearrangement joins TRBV7-3 to TRBJ2-1; 9 nucleotides align to TRBD2. Germline V lookup: CDR1 SGHTA, CDR2 FQGTGA. The V segment lost 1 base and the J segment 4 bases; nucleotides outside the gene matches: 14. CDR3 length: 19 amino acids. In DNA form, the CDR3 reads TGTGCCAGCAGCTTAAGGTCTGGGACTAGCAACGGTCGGTACAATGAGCAGTTCTTC. Its translation is CASSLRSGTSNGRYNEQFF.

V is TRBV4-2 and J is TRBJ2-1, with TRBD2 as a possible D gene (7 bases). V was clipped by 1 base and J by 8 bases, with 18 bases between them. Per the germline V gene, CDR1 is LGHNA and CDR2 is YNFKEQ. The CDR3 loop spans 16 amino acids. As DNA, the CDR3 is TGTGCCAGCAGCCAAGGGGGGGGCCGTAATTACTATGAGCAGTTCTTC. It encodes CASSQGGGRNYYEQFF.

This clone was found once. The V call is TRBV27, the J call TRBJ1-2; TRBD1 agrees at 7 bases. The CDR3 runs to 13 residues. After removal of 6 bases from V and 4 bases from J, the junction contained 5 bases not matched to a gene. The V gene's germline CDR1 is MNHEY and CDR2 SMNVEV (reference sequence). DNA of the CDR3: TGTGCCAGCAGCCGGGGACAGTTCTATGGCTACACCTTC. Translation gives CASSRGQFYGYTF.

The chain carries TRBV4-3 and TRBJ1-4; 7 bases are a match to TRBD1. The germline CDR1 and CDR2 sequences are LGHNA and YSLEER. CDR3 length: 15 residues. With 0 bases clipped from V and 8 bases from J, the junction kept 6 bases outside the gene matches. This chain's CDR3 is CASSQEGDRSEKLFF. CDR3 DNA: TGCGCCAGCAGCCAAGAAGGGGACAGATCGGAAAAACTGTTTTTT.

The chain uses TRBV4-2 and TRBJ2-7, with D possibly TRBD2 on 5 matching bases. The CDR3 contains 17 residues. Germline assignment: CDR1 LGHNA and CDR2 YNFKEQ. V was trimmed by 4 bases and J by 0 bases, leaving 19 bases between them. CDR3 loop: CASSPPAGGSYSYEQYF. Here the CDR3 DNA reads TGTGCCAGCAGCCCACCGGCGGGCGGGTCCTACTCCTACGAGCAGTACTTC.

The rearrangement joins TRBV28 to TRBJ2-6; weak D call: TRBD2 (6 bases). Germline V lookup: CDR1 MDHEN, CDR2 SYDVKM. This CDR3 comprises 11 residues. V was pared by 5 bases and J by 12 bases, with 8 bases between. CDR3 coding DNA: TGTGCCAGCAGTCTGGGGGGCGTCCTGACTTTC. Translated, it gives CASSLGGVLTF.

V gene TRBV11-2 combines with J gene TRBJ2-1, with D possibly TRBD1 on 5 matching bases. V lost 0 bases to trimming and J lost 5 bases, with 20 bases between them. CDR1 SGHAT and CDR2 FQNNGV come from the germline V gene. The CDR3 has 18 amino acids. The CDR3 DNA sequence: TGTGCCAGCAGCTTAGATCCTTCAGGGTTGTTGGGTGACAATGAGCAGTTCTTC. It specifies CASSLDPSGLLGDNEQFF.

This chain uses TRBV7-2 with TRBJ2-7; 10 bases are shared with TRBD1. In germline, CDR1 is SGHTA, CDR2 FQGNSA. The V gene end was trimmed by 5 bases and the J gene end by 4 bases; junction bases not matched to a gene: 5. CDR3 size: 14 residues. The CDR3 region is CASSTTGGSYEQYF. CDR3 coding DNA: TGTGCCAGCAGCACGACAGGGGGCTCGTACGAGCAGTACTTC. Full variable domain (outside the CDR3, taken from reference TRBV7-2 and TRBJ2-7): GAGVSQSPSNKVTEKGKDVELRCDPISGHTALYWYRQSLGQGLEFLIYFQGNSAPDKSGLPSDRFSAERTGGSVSTLTIQRTQQEDSAVYLCASSTTGGSYEQYFGPGTRLTVT.

The gene calls are TRBV29-1 and TRBJ2-1; 14 bases fit TRBD2. The CDR3 contains 17 residues. V lost 6 bases, J lost 9 bases, and 16 bases stayed unmatched. CDR1 is SQVTM and CDR2 is ANQGSEA in the germline V gene. The chain's CDR3 is CSVSGTSGRTYAGEQFF. CDR3 in DNA: TGCAGCGTCTCCGGGACTAGCGGGAGAACGTACGCGGGTGAGCAGTTCTTC.

This clone showed up just a few times. The genes are TRBV7-2 and TRBJ1-6; TRBD1 matches at 12 bases. The CDR3 covers 16 residues. Germline V gives CDR1 SGHTA, CDR2 FQGNSA. Germline trimming cut 2 bases from V and 10 bases from J; bases unmatched to any gene: 6. The CDR3 loop is CASSLTGQGAYSPLHF. CDR3 in DNA: TGTGCCAGCAGCTTAACGGGACAGGGGGCTTACTCACCCCTCCACTTT.

The chain is built from TRBV5-6 and TRBJ1-2; 9 nucleotides agree with TRBD1. The CDR3 length is 16 residues. The germline V gene encodes CDR1 SGHDT and CDR2 YYEEEE. The ends lost 6 bases at V and 4 bases at J; junction bases unmatched: 13. The DNA for the CDR3 is TGTGCCAGCACCCCGGCCGGGACAGGGTTCGGCTATGGCTACACCTTC. This encodes CASTPAGTGFGYGYTF.

The chain joins TRBV5-1 to TRBJ1-4, with 8 bases matching TRBD1. CDR1 is SGHRS, CDR2 YFSETQ, per germline. CDR3 length equals 12 residues. V trimming: 7 bases; J trimming: 5 bases; junction bases outside the gene matches: 1. The CDR3 nucleotides read TGCGCCAGCCAGGGGGCGAATGAAAAACTGTTTTTT. It translates to CASQGANEKLFF.

This sequence joins TRBV7-9 and TRBJ2-7, with D maybe TRBD1 (6 bases). V was shortened by 1 base and J by 0 bases, with 16 bases between the two germline ends. The CDR3 spans 17 residues. Per germline, CDR1 SEHNR and CDR2 FQNEAQ (reference sequence). The CDR3, as DNA: TGTGCCAGCAGCTTAGTCGGGTGGGGACACCGCTCCTACGAGCAGTACTTC. Translated, it gives CASSLVGWGHRSYEQYF. Filled out from reference TRBV7-9 and TRBJ2-7, the complete variable domain reads DTGVSQNPRHKITKRGQNVTFRCDPISEHNRLYWYRQTLGQGPEFLTYFQNEAQLEKSRLLSDRFSAERPKGSFSTLEIQRTEQGDSAMYLCASSLVGWGHRSYEQYFGPGTRLTVT.

The V gene is TRBV5-1, the J gene TRBJ2-6; 9 bases are shared with TRBD1. V was clipped by 4 bases and J by 3 bases; unmatched bases: 14. This CDR3 comprises 19 residues. CDR1 SGHRS and CDR2 YFSETQ come from the germline V gene. The CDR3 loop reads CASSPRPGQGFIGANVLTF. CDR3 sequence (DNA): TGCGCCAGCAGCCCAAGGCCGGGACAGGGTTTTATTGGGGCCAACGTCCTGACTTTC. Drawing the rest from reference TRBV5-1 and TRBJ2-6, the complete variable domain is KAGVTQTPRYLIKTRGQQVTLSCSPISGHRSVSWYQQTPGQGLQFLFEYFSETQRNKGNFPGRFSGRQFSNSRSEMNVSTLELGDSALYLCASSPRPGQGFIGANVLTFGAGSRLTVL.